This entry describes one T cell receptor beta chain. Its antigen is not identified. It was with 60 Vbeta and 13 Jbeta primers that the PCR ran. Sequenced by immunoSEQ multiplex PCR; TCRdb stores in-frame clones only, minus some. The table lists roughly 150,000 clones, 65% to 90% of them singletons, with about 2.5% in the top ten. The sample belongs to a study of cytomegalovirus exposure and HLA in healthy donors. The CDR3 covers 12 residues. Germline V CDR1 and CDR2: MNHNS, SASEGT. Trimming left V 10 bases short and J 6 bases short, with 10 bases between. Notes on the study in general: More clonal expansion characterized HLA-associated TCR beta chains than equally common others in a later analysis. Versus the approximately 670-donor mean, an Asian-associated ancestry cluster reportedly showed fewer N-insertions in a later analysis. In a later analysis, at a false discovery rate of 0.05, 15,000 to 20,000 TCR beta sequences were associated with HLA alleles.

Material for sequencing was PBMCs. This clonotype was obtained from a male donor in good health and CMV-seronegative. The chain uses TRBV6-1 and TRBJ1-6; no clear D gene. The chain's CDR3 is CATARGNSPLHF. The CDR3 nucleotides read TGTGCCACCGCTCGAGGTAATTCACCCCTCCACTTT.